Listed below are T cell receptor beta chains from one sample, sequenced in a study of Ad26.COV2.S vaccination and SARS-CoV-2 variants. Some clones are missing from TCRdb's copy, which holds only in-frame ones; the method was immunoSEQ multiplex PCR. The sample holds around 450,000 clones, roughly nine tenths seen once. The material sequenced was peripheral blood, taken in a trial of Ad26.COV2.S vaccine versus placebo. The receptor source for this set is a person between 18 and 59 years old who received the Ad26.COV2.S COVID-19 vaccine or a placebo. The CDR3 runs from the conserved cysteine through the conserved F or W. The order of the fields is J gene, V gene, D gene, CDR3 length, clone size, CDR3 protein, CDR3 DNA. The D gene is left open where the match is weak. Clone size is shown for a subset of rows, as once, few, many or a class of expanded clone.

>TRBJ2-3|TRBV5-8|TRBD2|16|-
CASSLLADPETDTQYF
TGTGCCAGCAGCTTACTAGCGGACCCTGAGACAGATACGCAGTATTTT
>TRBJ1-1|TRBV27|TRBD1|14|once
CASSSLGTGSRAFF
TGTGCCAGCAGTTCCCTAGGGACAGGGAGTAGGGCTTTCTTT
>TRBJ2-1|TRBV5-1|TRBD1|14|once
CASSFRDRDNEQFF
TGCGCCAGCAGCTTCCGGGACAGGGACAATGAGCAGTTCTTC
>TRBJ2-3|TRBV7-3|TRBD1|15|-
CASSLGPGQADTQYF
TGTGCCAGCAGCTTAGGTCCGGGACAGGCAGATACGCAGTATTTT
>TRBJ2-1|TRBV5-4|-|13|-
CARRGFAYNEQFF
TGTGCCAGAAGAGGTTTTGCCTACAATGAGCAGTTCTTC
>TRBJ2-1|TRBV5-1|TRBD1|14|-
CASSSPDRVHEQFF
TGCGCCAGCAGCTCCCCGGACAGGGTCCATGAGCAGTTCTTC
>TRBJ2-1|TRBV4-3|TRBD2|17|-
CASSQEGSPGLGNEQFF
TGCGCCAGCAGCCAAGAAGGTAGTCCGGGACTAGGCAATGAGCAGTTCTTC
>TRBJ2-5|TRBV24-1|-|14|-
CATSASTHQETQYF
TGTGCCACCAGTGCTAGCACCCATCAAGAGACCCAGTACTTC
>TRBJ2-3|TRBV3-1/TRBV3-2|TRBD2|15|once
CASSRVSGAPDTQYF
TGTGCCAGCAGCCGAGTTAGCGGGGCGCCAGATACGCAGTATTTT
>TRBJ2-7|TRBV5-4|-|15|-
CASSFIRGEVDEQYF
TGTGCCAGCAGCTTTATTCGCGGGGAGGTGGACGAGCAGTACTTC
>TRBJ1-2|TRBV4-2|-|13|-
CASSQDGTAGYTF
TGTGCCAGCAGCCAAGATGGGACTGCTGGCTACACCTTC
>TRBJ2-3|TRBV3-1/TRBV3-2|TRBD2|18|-
CASSQDWVSGSETDTQYF
TGTGCCAGCAGCCAAGATTGGGTTAGCGGGAGTGAAACAGATACGCAGTATTTT
>TRBJ2-5|TRBV5-1|TRBD2|17|-
CASSLALAGGLQETQYF
TGCGCCAGCAGCTTGGCACTAGCGGGGGGCCTCCAAGAGACCCAGTACTTC
>TRBJ2-5|TRBV5-6|-|13|-
CASSSLTQETQYF
TGTGCCAGCAGCTCCCTGACCCAAGAGACCCAGTACTTC
>TRBJ2-1|TRBV2|-|14|once
CASSDGGHVDEQFF
TGTGCCAGCAGTGACGGAGGACATGTAGATGAGCAGTTCTTC
>TRBJ2-4|TRBV4-2|-|19|-
CASSQELSGFLLAKNIQYF
TGTGCCAGCAGCCAAGAACTGTCAGGGTTCCTTCTAGCCAAAAACATTCAGTACTTC
>TRBJ1-1|TRBV4-1|-|16|-
CASSQDGKRGNTEAFF
TGCGCCAGCAGCCAAGACGGAAAGCGAGGGAACACTGAAGCTTTCTTT
>TRBJ2-2|TRBV7-2|TRBD2|19|-
CASSFLAVGDYRLPGELFF
TGTGCCAGCAGCTTTTTGGCGGTCGGGGACTACCGCCTCCCCGGGGAGCTGTTTTTT
>TRBJ2-7|TRBV5-1|-|11|-
CASKEGYEQYF
TGCGCCAGCAAGGAGGGGTACGAGCAGTACTTC
>TRBJ1-1|TRBV7-2|-|15|-
CASSLVGGMNTEAFF
TGTGCCAGCAGCTTAGTAGGAGGAATGAACACTGAAGCTTTCTTT
>TRBJ2-2|TRBV19|-|14|-
CASQDSQSTGELFF
TGTGCCAGTCAGGACAGCCAATCCACCGGGGAGCTGTTTTTT
>TRBJ1-2|TRBV4-2|TRBD1|18|-
CASSQDPGQVETGYGYTF
TGTGCCAGCAGCCAAGATCCCGGACAGGTGGAAACGGGGTATGGCTACACCTTC